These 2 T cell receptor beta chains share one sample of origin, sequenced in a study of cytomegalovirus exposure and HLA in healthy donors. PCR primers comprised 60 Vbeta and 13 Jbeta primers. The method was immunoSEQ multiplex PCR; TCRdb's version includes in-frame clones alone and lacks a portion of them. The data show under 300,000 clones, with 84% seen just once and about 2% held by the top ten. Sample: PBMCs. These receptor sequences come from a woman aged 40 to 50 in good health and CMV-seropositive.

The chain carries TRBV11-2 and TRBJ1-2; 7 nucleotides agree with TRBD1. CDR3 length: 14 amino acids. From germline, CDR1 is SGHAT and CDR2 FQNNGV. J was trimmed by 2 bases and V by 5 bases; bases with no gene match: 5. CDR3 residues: CASSPQTGNYGYTF. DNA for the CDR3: TGTGCCAGCAGCCCCCAGACAGGGAACTATGGCTACACCTTC.

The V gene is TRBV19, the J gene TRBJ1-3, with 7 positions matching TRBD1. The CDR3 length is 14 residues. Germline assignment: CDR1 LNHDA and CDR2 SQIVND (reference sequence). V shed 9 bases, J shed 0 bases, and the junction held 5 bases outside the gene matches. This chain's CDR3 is CASDRDSSGNTIYF. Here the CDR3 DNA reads TGTGCCAGCGACCGGGACAGCTCTGGAAACACCATATATTTT.